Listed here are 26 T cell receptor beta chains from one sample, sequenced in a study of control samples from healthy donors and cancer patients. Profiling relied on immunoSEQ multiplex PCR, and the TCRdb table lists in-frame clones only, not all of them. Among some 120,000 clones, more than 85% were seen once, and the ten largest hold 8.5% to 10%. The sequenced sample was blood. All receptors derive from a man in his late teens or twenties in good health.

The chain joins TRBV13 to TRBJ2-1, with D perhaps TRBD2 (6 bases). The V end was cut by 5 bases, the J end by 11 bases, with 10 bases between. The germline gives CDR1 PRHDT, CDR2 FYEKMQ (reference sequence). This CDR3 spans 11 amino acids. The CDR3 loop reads CASSRGLQQFF. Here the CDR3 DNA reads TGTGCCAGCAGCCGGGGACTCCAGCAGTTCTTC.

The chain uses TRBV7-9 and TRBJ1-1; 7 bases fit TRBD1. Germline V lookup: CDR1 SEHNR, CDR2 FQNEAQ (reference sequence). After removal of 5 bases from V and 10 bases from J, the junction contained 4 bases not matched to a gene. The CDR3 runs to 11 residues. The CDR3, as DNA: TGTGCCAGCAGCCCGGGACAGACAGCTTTCTTT. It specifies CASSPGQTAFF.

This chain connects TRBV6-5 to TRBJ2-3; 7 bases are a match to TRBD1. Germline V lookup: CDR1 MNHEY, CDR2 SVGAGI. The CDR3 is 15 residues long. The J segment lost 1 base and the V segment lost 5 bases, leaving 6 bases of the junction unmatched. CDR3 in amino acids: CASSRQGTGTDTQYF. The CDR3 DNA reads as TGTGCCAGCAGTCGACAGGGCACGGGCACAGATACGCAGTATTTT.

The CDR3 DNA is TGTGCCAGCAGCTTAGTCACGGGGGGCACTGAAGCTTTCTTT. Protein sequence: CASSLVTGGTEAFF. V gene TRBV7-9 combines with J gene TRBJ1-1; tentative D call: TRBD1 (5 bases). In germline, CDR1 is SEHNR, CDR2 FQNEAQ (reference sequence). V shed 1 base and J shed 4 bases, with 10 bases lying between them. CDR3 length: 14 residues.

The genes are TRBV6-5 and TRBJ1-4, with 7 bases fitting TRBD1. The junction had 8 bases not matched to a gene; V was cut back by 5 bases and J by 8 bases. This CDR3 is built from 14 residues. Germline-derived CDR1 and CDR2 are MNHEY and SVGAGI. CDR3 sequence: CASSRQGIEEKLFF. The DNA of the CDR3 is TGTGCCAGCAGTCGACAGGGAATAGAAGAAAAACTGTTTTTT.

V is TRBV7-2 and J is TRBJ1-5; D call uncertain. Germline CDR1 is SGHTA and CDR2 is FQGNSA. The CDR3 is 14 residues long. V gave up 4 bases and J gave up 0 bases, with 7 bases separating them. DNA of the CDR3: TGTGCCAGCAGCTACGGGAATAGCAATCAGCCCCAGCATTTT. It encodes CASSYGNSNQPQHF.

The CDR3: CASSVDGGSGNTIYF. CDR3 DNA: TGTGCCAGCAGCGTAGACGGCGGCTCTGGAAACACCATATATTTT. The chain has TRBV9 and TRBJ1-3, with D uncertain. The CDR3 has 15 amino acids. Between the trimmed V and J ends, which lost 0 bases and 0 bases, there was a span of 7 bases. Germline assignment: CDR1 SGDLS and CDR2 YYNGEE.

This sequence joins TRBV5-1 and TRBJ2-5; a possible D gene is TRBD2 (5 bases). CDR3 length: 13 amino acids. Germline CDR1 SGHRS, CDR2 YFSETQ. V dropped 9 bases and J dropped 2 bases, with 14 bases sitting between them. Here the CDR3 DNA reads TGCGCCACCTCTCGTGGGGAGCAAGAGACCCAGTACTTC. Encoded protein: CATSRGEQETQYF.

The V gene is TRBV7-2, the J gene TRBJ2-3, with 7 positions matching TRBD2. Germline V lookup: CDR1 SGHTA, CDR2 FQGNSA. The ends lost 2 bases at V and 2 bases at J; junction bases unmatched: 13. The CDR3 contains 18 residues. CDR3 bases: TGTGCCAGCAGCTTACGGTGGCGGGCTAGCGGATTCACAGATACGCAGTATTTT. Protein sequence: CASSLRWRASGFTDTQYF.

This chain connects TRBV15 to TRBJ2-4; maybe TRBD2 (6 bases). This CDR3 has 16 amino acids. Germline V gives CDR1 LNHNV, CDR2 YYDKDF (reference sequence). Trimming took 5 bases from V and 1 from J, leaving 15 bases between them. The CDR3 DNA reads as TGTGCCACCAGCCCCCCCCCGGGGGAGGCCAAAAACATTCAGTACTTC. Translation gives CATSPPPGEAKNIQYF.

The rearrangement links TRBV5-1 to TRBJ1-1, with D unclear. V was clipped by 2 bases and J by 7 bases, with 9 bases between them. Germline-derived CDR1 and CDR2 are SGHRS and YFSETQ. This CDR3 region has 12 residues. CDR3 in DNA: TGCGCCAGCAGCTTAGTAGGGTTTGAAGCTTTCTTT. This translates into CASSLVGFEAFF.

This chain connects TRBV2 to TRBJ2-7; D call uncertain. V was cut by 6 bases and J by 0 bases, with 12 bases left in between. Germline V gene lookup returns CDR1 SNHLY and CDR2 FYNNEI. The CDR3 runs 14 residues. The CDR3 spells CASREDRSSYEQYF. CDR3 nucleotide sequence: TGTGCCAGCAGAGAGGACCGCAGCTCCTACGAGCAGTACTTC.

Here the CDR3 reads CASSSISAGANVLTF. The CDR3 DNA follows: TGTGCCAGTAGTAGTATCTCGGCTGGGGCCAACGTCCTGACTTTC. The V and J genes are TRBV19 and TRBJ2-6; unclear D gene. Trimming cost V 4 bases and J 2 bases, with 9 bases left between them. Germline loops: CDR1 LNHDA, CDR2 SQIVND (reference sequence). CDR3 length: 15 residues.

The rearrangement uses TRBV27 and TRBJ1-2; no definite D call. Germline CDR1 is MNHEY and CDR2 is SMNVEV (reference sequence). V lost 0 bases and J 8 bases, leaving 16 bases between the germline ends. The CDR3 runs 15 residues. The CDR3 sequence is CASSLSRGSVSGYTF. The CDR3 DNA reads TGTGCCAGCAGTTTATCTCGAGGGTCCGTATCCGGCTACACCTTC.

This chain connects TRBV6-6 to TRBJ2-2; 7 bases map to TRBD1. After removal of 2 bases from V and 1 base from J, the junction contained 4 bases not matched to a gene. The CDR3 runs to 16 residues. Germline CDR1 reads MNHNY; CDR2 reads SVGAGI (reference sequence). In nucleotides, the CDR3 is TGTGCCAGCAGTTACGCGACAGGGATGAACACCGGGGAGCTGTTTTTT. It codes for CASSYATGMNTGELFF.

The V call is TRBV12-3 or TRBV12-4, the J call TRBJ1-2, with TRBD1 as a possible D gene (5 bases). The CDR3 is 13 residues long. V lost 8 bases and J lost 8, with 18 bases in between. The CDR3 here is CASWRGVKSGYTF. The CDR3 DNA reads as TGTGCCAGCTGGAGGGGAGTTAAAAGCGGCTACACCTTC.

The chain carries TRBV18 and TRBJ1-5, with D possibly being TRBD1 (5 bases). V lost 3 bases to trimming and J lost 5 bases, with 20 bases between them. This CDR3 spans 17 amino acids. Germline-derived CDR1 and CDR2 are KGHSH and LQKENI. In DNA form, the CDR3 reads TGTGCCAGCTCACCTTCGGACTCGCGTAGAGGGGATCAGCCCCAGCATTTT. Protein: CASSPSDSRRGDQPQHF.

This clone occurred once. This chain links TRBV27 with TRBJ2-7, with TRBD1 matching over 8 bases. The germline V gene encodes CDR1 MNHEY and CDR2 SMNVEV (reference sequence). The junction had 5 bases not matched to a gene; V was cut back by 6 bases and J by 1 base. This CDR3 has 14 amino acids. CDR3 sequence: CASRRRQGSYEQYF. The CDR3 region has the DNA TGTGCCAGCAGGCGGAGACAGGGGTCCTACGAGCAGTACTTC.

CDR3 in DNA: TGTGCCAGCAGCCTTACGGACTCTGGAAACACCATATATTTT. Translating it yields CASSLTDSGNTIYF. V and J are TRBV3-1 (or the pseudogene TRBV3-2) and TRBJ1-3; D uncertain. The CDR3 loop spans 14 amino acids. V was clipped by 4 bases and J by 0 bases, with 7 bases between them. Germline V gene sequence: CDR1 LGHDT, CDR2 YNNKEL (reference sequence).

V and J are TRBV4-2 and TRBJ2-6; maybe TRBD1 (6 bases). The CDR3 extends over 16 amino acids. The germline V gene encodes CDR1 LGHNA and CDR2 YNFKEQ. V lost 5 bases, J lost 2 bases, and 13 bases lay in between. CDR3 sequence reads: CASSGAGAPGANVLTF. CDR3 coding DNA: TGTGCCAGCAGCGGCGCAGGGGCCCCTGGGGCCAACGTCCTGACTTTC.

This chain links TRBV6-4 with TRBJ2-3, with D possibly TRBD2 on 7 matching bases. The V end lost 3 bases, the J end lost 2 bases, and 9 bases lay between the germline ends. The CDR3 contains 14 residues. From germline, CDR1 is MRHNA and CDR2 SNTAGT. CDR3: CASSEGGDTDTQYF. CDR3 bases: TGTGCCAGCAGTGAAGGGGGGGACACAGATACGCAGTATTTT.

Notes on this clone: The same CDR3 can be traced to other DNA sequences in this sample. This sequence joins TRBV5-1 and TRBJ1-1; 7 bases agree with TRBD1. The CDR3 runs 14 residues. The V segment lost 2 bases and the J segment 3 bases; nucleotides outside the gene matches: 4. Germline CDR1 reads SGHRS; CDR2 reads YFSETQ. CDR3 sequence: CASSLVTGDTEAFF. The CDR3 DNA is TGCGCCAGCAGCTTAGTCACAGGGGACACTGAAGCTTTCTTT.

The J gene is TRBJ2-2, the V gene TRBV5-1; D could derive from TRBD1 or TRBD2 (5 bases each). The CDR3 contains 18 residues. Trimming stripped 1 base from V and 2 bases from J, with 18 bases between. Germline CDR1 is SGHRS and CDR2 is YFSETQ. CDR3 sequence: CASSLLLGSGANTGELFF. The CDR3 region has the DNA TGCGCCAGCAGCTTGCTTTTGGGGTCCGGGGCCAACACCGGGGAGCTGTTTTTT.

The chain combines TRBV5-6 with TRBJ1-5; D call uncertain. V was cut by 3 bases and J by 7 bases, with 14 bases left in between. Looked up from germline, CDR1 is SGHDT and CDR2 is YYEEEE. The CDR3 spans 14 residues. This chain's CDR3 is CASSSSLYWQPQHF. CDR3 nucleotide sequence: TGTGCCAGCAGCTCCTCTCTGTATTGGCAGCCCCAGCATTTT.

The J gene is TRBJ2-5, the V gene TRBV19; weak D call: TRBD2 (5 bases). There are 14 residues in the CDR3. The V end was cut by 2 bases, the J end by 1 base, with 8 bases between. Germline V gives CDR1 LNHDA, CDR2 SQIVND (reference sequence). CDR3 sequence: CASSIPGFQETQYF. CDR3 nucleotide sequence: TGTGCCAGTAGTATACCGGGGTTCCAAGAGACCCAGTACTTC.

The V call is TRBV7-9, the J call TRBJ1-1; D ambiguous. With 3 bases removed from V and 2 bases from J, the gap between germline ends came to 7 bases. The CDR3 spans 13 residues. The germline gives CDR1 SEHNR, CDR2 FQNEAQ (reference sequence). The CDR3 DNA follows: TGTGCCAGCAGCTTTACAGTTAACACTGAAGCTTTCTTT. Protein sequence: CASSFTVNTEAFF. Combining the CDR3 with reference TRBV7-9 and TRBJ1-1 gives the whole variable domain DTGVSQNPRHKITKRGQNVTFRCDPISEHNRLYWYRQTLGQGPEFLTYFQNEAQLEKSRLLSDRFSAERPKGSFSTLEIQRTEQGDSAMYLCASSFTVNTEAFFGQGTRLTVV.